A selection of T cell receptor beta chains follows, all from one sample in a study of CD8 T cells in ankylosing spondylitis. TCRdb redid the calling of the 5' RACE reads with MiXCR, one entry per CDR3 protein. The top ten hold around 4.2% of the sample, which has about 250,000 distinct CDR3 sequences, 32% seen once. The sample comprised blood, either unsorted or a sorted T cell fraction (not recorded which). Source of these receptors: a male donor with ankylosing spondylitis or in good health (not recorded which). The CDR3 runs from the conserved cysteine through the conserved F or W. The order of the fields is J gene, clone size, V gene, D gene, CDR3 protein, CDR3 DNA. D genes are given only for firm matches. Size values are once, few and many counts, or a class for expanded clones, and some rows have none.

J: TRBJ1-2
size: NA
V: TRBV5-1
D: NA
CDR3: CASSYGTANYGYTF
DNA: TGCGCCAGCAGCTATGGGACGGCGAACTATGGCTACACCTTC

J: TRBJ2-3
size: NA
V: TRBV20-1
D: NA
CDR3: CSAPAIATRDTQYF
DNA: TGCAGTGCTCCGGCCATCGCTACACGGGATACGCAGTATTTT

J: TRBJ2-1
size: NA
V: TRBV7-2
D: NA
CDR3: CASSYGPGNEQFF
DNA: TGTGCCAGCAGCTATGGACCTGGCAATGAGCAGTTCTTC

J: TRBJ2-5
size: NA
V: TRBV24-1
D: NA
CDR3: CATSGKGVETQYF
DNA: TGTGCCACCAGTGGGAAAGGGGTAGAGACCCAGTACTTC

J: TRBJ2-3
size: NA
V: TRBV7-2
D: NA
CDR3: CASSLALQGADTQYF
DNA: TGTGCCAGCAGCTTAGCGCTCCAAGGAGCAGATACGCAGTATTTT

J: TRBJ2-3
size: NA
V: TRBV4-2
D: TRBD2
CDR3: CASSQTSGLTDTQYF
DNA: TGTGCCAGCAGCCAAACTAGCGGCCTCACAGATACGCAGTATTTT

J: TRBJ2-7
size: NA
V: TRBV12-3/TRBV12-4
D: NA
CDR3: CASSGTPGSYEQYF
DNA: TGTGCCAGCAGTGGGACACCAGGCTCCTACGAGCAGTACTTC

J: TRBJ2-4
size: few
V: TRBV7-9
D: TRBD2
CDR3: CASSLVSGGKNIQYF
DNA: TGTGCCAGCAGCTTAGTGTCGGGGGGCAAAAACATTCAGTACTTC

J: TRBJ1-1
size: NA
V: TRBV3-1
D: NA
CDR3: CASSQGGQGNTEAFF
DNA: TGTGCCAGCAGCCAAGGGGGACAAGGGAACACTGAAGCTTTCTTT

J: TRBJ1-1
size: NA
V: TRBV15
D: NA
CDR3: CATSRDPQNTEAFF
DNA: TGTGCCACCAGCAGAGATCCTCAGAACACTGAAGCTTTCTTT

J: TRBJ2-1
size: NA
V: TRBV21-1
D: NA
CDR3: CASNKERGRDKFF
DNA: TGTGCCAGCAACAAGGAAAGGGGAAGGGATAAGTTCTTC